The present T cell receptor beta chain was sequenced within a study of CD4 and CD8 cells across lung adenocarcinoma regions. V gave up 5 bases and J gave up 3 bases, with 10 bases separating them. From germline, CDR1 is SGHTA and CDR2 FQGNSA. This CDR3 has 13 amino acids. This clonotype was recorded many times. TCRdb redid the calling of the PCR reads with MiXCR, one entry per CDR3 protein. This table has roughly 16,000 distinct CDR3 sequences, just under 55% appearing once. Samples came from patients with localized non-small cell lung adenocarcinoma. The sample taken for sequencing was CD8+ T cells from the center of a lung tumor. The chain is built from TRBV7-2 and TRBJ1-2; D not resolved. The clonotype originates from a female donor with lung adenocarcinoma. The CD4 and CD8 labels of this study may be unreliable. The chain's CDR3 is CASSKQADYGYTF. CDR3 DNA sequence: TGTGCCAGCAGCAAGCAGGCAGACTATGGCTACACCTTC.